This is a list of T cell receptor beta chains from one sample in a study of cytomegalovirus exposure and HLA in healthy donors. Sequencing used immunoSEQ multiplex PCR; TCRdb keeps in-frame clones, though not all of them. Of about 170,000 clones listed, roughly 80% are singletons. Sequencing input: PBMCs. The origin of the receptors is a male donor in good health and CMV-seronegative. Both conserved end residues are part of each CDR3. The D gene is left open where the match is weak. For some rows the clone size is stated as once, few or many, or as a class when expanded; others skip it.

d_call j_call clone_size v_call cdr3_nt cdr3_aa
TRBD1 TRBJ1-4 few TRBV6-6 TGTGCCAGCAGCCGGGACAGAGGGGAAAAACTGTTTTTT CASSRDRGEKLFF
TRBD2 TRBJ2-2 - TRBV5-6 TGTGCCAGCAGCTTGGGGGGAGGGGCGAACACCGGGGAGCTGTTTTTT CASSLGGGANTGELFF
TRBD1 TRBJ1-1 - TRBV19 TGTGCCAGTAGTATAAGTCCCGGACAGGGTAATACTGAAGCTTTCTTT CASSISPGQGNTEAFF
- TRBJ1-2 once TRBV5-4 TGTGCCAGCAGTAAAGCTCAGGCTAACTATGGCTACACCTTC CASSKAQANYGYTF
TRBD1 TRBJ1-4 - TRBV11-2 TGTGCCAGCAGCTTCCTTCCGGGACAGAGCGCAACTAATGAAAAACTGTTTTTT CASSFLPGQSATNEKLFF
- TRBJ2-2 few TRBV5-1 TGCGCCAGCAGTGACGACAGGAGTTACACCGGGGAGCTGTTTTTT CASSDDRSYTGELFF
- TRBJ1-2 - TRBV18 TGTGCCAGCTCACCACAGACGGGCGGGGTTGACTATGGCTACACCTTC CASSPQTGGVDYGYTF
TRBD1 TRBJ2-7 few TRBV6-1 TGTGCCAGCAGTGCTTGGGACAGAACCTACGAGCAGTACTTC CASSAWDRTYEQYF
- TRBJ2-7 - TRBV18 TGTGCCAGCTCAGCGGGGGCCGACTCCTACGAGCAGTACTTC CASSAGADSYEQYF
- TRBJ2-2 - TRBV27 TGTGCCAGCAGTTTAGTCGGCCAAAGGGGCACCGGGGAGCTGTTTTTT CASSLVGQRGTGELFF
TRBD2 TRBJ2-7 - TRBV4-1 TGCGCCAGCAGCCAAGATAAAAGGCCTACACTGGGAGGGTACGAGCAGTACTTC CASSQDKRPTLGGYEQYF
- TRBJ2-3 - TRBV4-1 TGCGCCAGCAGCCAAGGTAGGGGGACAGATACGCAGTATTTT CASSQGRGTDTQYF
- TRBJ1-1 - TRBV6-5 TGTGCCAGCAGGCGGGTGAACACTGAAGCTTTCTTT CASRRVNTEAFF
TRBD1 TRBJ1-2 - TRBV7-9 TGTGCCAGCAGCCCTGGACAGGCCCTCAACTATGGCTACACCTTC CASSPGQALNYGYTF
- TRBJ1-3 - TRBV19 TGTGCCAGTAGTTTGGCTGCCCACTCTGGAAACACCATATATTTT CASSLAAHSGNTIYF
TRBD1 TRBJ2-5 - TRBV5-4 TGTGCCAGCAGCTTCAGGGACAGACAAGAGACCCAGTACTTC CASSFRDRQETQYF
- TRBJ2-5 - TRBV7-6 TGTGCCAGCAGTCCAGATGGTCTCAGGCTCCAAGAGACCCAGTACTTC CASSPDGLRLQETQYF
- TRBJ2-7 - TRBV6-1 TGTGCCAGCAGTGAAAGTCTGGGCCCCGACGAGCAGTACTTC CASSESLGPDEQYF
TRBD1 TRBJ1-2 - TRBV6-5 TGTGCCAGCAGTTCGAACAGGGACAGGGGAGGTGGCTACACCTTC CASSSNRDRGGGYTF
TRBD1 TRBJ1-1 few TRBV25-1 TGTGCCAGCAGTGTAAACAGGGGTATCACTGAAGCTTTCTTT CASSVNRGITEAFF
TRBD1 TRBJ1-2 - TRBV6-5 TGTGCCAGCAGTTACTCGGTAACAGGGGATAACTATGACTACACCTTC CASSYSVTGDNYDYTF
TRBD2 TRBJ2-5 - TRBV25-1 TGTGCCAGCAGTGAGTGGACTAGCGCACAAGAGACCCAGTACTTC CASSEWTSAQETQYF
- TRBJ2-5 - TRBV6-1 TGTGCCAGCAGTGAAGCGCTTCGGGCTTTTACAGGGTCCGCTAAAGAGACCCAGTACTTC CASSEALRAFTGSAKETQYF
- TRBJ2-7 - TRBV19 TGTGCCAGTAGTATAGGGGGCGGAATTGGCGAGCAGTACTTC CASSIGGGIGEQYF
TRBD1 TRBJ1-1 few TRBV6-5 TGTGCCAGCAGTTACTCGACAGGGGCCACTGAAGCTTTCTTT CASSYSTGATEAFF
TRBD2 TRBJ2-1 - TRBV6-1 TGTGCCAGCAGTGGCCTTGGACTAGCGGGGGAGCAGTTCTTC CASSGLGLAGEQFF
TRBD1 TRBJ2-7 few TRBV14 TGTGCCAGCAGCCAACAACCGACAGGGATATCCTACGAGCAGTACTTC CASSQQPTGISYEQYF
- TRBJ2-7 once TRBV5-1 TGCGCCAGCAGCCCATACAGGGATTCGGGCGAGCAGTACTTC CASSPYRDSGEQYF
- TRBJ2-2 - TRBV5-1 TGCGCCAGCAGCTTTCGGCAGGGGGAGGACGGGGAGCTGTTTTTT CASSFRQGEDGELFF
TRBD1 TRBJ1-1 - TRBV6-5 TGTGCCAGCAGCCGGGACAGGGGTTACGAAGCTTTCTTT CASSRDRGYEAFF
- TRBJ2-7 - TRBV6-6 TGTGCCAGCGCATACGGGGGGCCGTCCGACTACGAGCAGTACTTC CASAYGGPSDYEQYF
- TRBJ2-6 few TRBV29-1 TGCAGCGTTCATAGCTCTGGGGCCAACGTCCTGACTTTC CSVHSSGANVLTF
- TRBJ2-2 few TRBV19 TGTGCCAGTACCAGGACAGTTTTGCGCTTAGGGGGGGAGCTGTTTTTT CASTRTVLRLGGELFF